One and the same sample provided the 30 T cell receptor beta chains below, sequenced in a study of blood T cell repertoires in COVID-19. Libraries were prepared by immunoSEQ multiplex PCR; TCRdb keeps only in-frame clonotypes and omits some of them. The sample has 200,000 to 250,000 clones, around 90% seen once. What was sequenced was PBMCs or T cells enriched from blood (not recorded which). These receptors all stem from a woman aged 50 to 60 with acute COVID-19.

The chain carries TRBV3-1 (or the pseudogene TRBV3-2) and TRBJ2-1; 14 bases map to TRBD2. Germline V gene sequence: CDR1 LGHDT, CDR2 YNNKEL (reference sequence). The CDR3 spans 17 residues. Unmatched junction bases numbered 8, after V lost 3 bases and J lost 7 bases. In nucleotides, the CDR3 is TGTGCCAGCAGCCATGGGACTAGCGGGAGTTATTATAATGAGCAGTTCTTC. Translating gives CASSHGTSGSYYNEQFF.

This chain connects TRBV14 to TRBJ1-2; TRBD1 might be the D (5 bases). The CDR3 covers 15 residues. The germline V and J ends were trimmed by 4 bases and 8 bases, with 20 bases remaining between them. The germline V gene encodes CDR1 SGHDN and CDR2 FVKESK. The CDR3 protein is CASSPLREGFRGYTF. CDR3 nucleotide sequence: TGTGCCAGCAGCCCCCTCAGGGAGGGGTTTCGGGGCTACACCTTC.

The chain combines TRBV27 with TRBJ1-2; no definite D call. Per the germline V gene, CDR1 is MNHEY and CDR2 is SMNVEV (reference sequence). The CDR3 is 15 residues long. V lost 3 bases and J lost 4, with 15 bases in between. CDR3 in amino acids: CASSFSGVETYGYTF. The CDR3 DNA reads TGTGCCAGCAGTTTCTCTGGTGTAGAAACCTATGGCTACACCTTC.

The V call is TRBV2, the J call TRBJ1-4; possible D gene TRBD1, 6 bases. Trimming took off 4 bases at V and 5 bases at J, with 11 bases between the two ends. In germline, CDR1 is SNHLY, CDR2 FYNNEI. The CDR3 is 14 residues long. Here the CDR3 DNA reads TGTGCCAGCAGTGCACAGGGAGGGAATGAAAAACTGTTTTTT. Protein sequence: CASSAQGGNEKLFF. Looking up the rest from reference TRBV2 and TRBJ1-4 gives the full variable domain: EPEVTQTPSHQVTQMGQEVILRCVPISNHLYFYWYRQILGQKVEFLVSFYNNEISEKSEIFDDQFSVERPDGSNFTLKIRSTKLEDSAMYFCASSAQGGNEKLFFGSGTQLSVL.

The V and J genes are TRBV28 and TRBJ1-2; D gene unclear. Trimming left V 5 bases short and J 5 bases short, with 12 bases between. CDR3 size: 13 residues. CDR1 MDHEN and CDR2 SYDVKM come from the germline V gene. The CDR3 region has the DNA TGTGCCAGCAGTCGGCGGTCCCTGTATGGCTACACCTTC. Amino acid sequence: CASSRRSLYGYTF.

With respect to this clone: The sample carries other DNA sequences with the same CDR3. The chain combines TRBV7-2 with TRBJ2-5; TRBD1 matches at 8 bases. Looked up from germline, CDR1 is SGHTA and CDR2 is FQGNSA. V lost 5 bases to trimming and J lost 1 base; unmatched junction nucleotides: 3. The CDR3 has 14 amino acids. CDR3 sequence (DNA): TGTGCCAGCAGCCTTACAGGGGGCCAAGAGACCCAGTACTTC. Translated, it gives CASSLTGGQETQYF. Using reference TRBV7-2 and TRBJ2-5 for the parts outside the CDR3, the full variable domain is GAGVSQSPSNKVTEKGKDVELRCDPISGHTALYWYRQSLGQGLEFLIYFQGNSAPDKSGLPSDRFSAERTGGSVSTLTIQRTQQEDSAVYLCASSLTGGQETQYFGPGTRLLVL.

V is TRBV5-1 and J is TRBJ1-3; the match to TRBD1 covers 8 bases. Unmatched junction bases numbered 3, after V lost 0 bases and J lost 1 base. Germline-derived CDR1 and CDR2 are SGHRS and YFSETQ. The CDR3 has 16 amino acids. CDR3 nucleotide sequence: TGCGCCAGCAGCTTGGGACAGGGGATTTCTGGAAACACCATATATTTT. Amino acids: CASSLGQGISGNTIYF.

V is TRBV5-1 and J is TRBJ1-2, with D uncertain. The CDR3 totals 17 residues. Trimming cost V 1 base and J 7 bases, with 23 bases left between them. Germline CDR1 reads SGHRS; CDR2 reads YFSETQ. CDR3 residues: CASSLYGISSPEGGYTF. The CDR3 nucleotides read TGCGCCAGCAGCTTGTACGGCATTTCTAGCCCTGAGGGTGGCTACACCTTC.

V usage is TRBV3-1 (or the pseudogene TRBV3-2) and J usage is TRBJ1-3; D is unresolved. The V gene's germline CDR1 is LGHDT and CDR2 YNNKEL (reference sequence). V lost 3 bases and J 1 base, leaving 19 bases between the germline ends. The CDR3 consists of 18 residues. CDR3 coding DNA: TGTGCCAGCAGCCACCGACGGGTCCTCCCGTCTTCTGGAAACACCATATATTTT. Translation: CASSHRRVLPSSGNTIYF.

The chain has TRBV7-2 and TRBJ2-5, with 9 bases aligning to TRBD2. The CDR3 is made up of 14 amino acids. The V segment lost 3 bases and the J segment 5 bases; nucleotides outside the gene matches: 4. The V gene's germline CDR1 is SGHTA and CDR2 FQGNSA. CDR3 sequence (DNA): TGTGCCAGCAGCTTCTCTAGCGGGACTGAGACCCAGTACTTC. Its protein product is CASSFSSGTETQYF.

This clone was recorded a few times. This chain connects TRBV27 to TRBJ1-6, with TRBD1 matching 9 bases. Germline trimming cut 6 bases from V and 10 bases from J; bases unmatched to any gene: 10. Per germline, CDR1 MNHEY and CDR2 SMNVEV (reference sequence). CDR3 length: 15 amino acids. The chain's CDR3 is CASRRGQGLASPLHF. CDR3 nucleotide sequence: TGTGCCAGCAGGCGGGGACAGGGCCTGGCGTCACCCCTCCACTTT.

The rearrangement joins TRBV29-1 to TRBJ2-1; 7 bases are a match to TRBD2. The CDR3 is 19 residues long. The junction had 20 bases not matched to a gene; V was cut back by 4 bases and J by 2 bases. CDR1 is SQVTM and CDR2 is ANQGSEA in the germline V gene. The CDR3: CSVGPRLSGREGTYNEQFF. DNA for the CDR3: TGCAGCGTTGGCCCTCGACTTAGTGGGAGGGAAGGTACCTACAATGAGCAGTTCTTC.

The count of this clone is one. This chain uses TRBV4-2 with TRBJ1-1; D might be TRBD1 (6 bases). Per germline, CDR1 LGHNA and CDR2 YNFKEQ. The CDR3 is 14 residues long. V lost 0 bases, J lost 8 bases, and 13 bases lay in between. CDR3 in DNA: TGTGCCAGCAGCCAAGAAAGGGGGAACAGGGAAGCTTTCTTT. It encodes CASSQERGNREAFF.

The chain uses TRBV9 and TRBJ2-7, with TRBD1 matching 10 bases. CDR3 length: 15 residues. J lost 6 bases, V lost 4 bases, and 10 bases had no gene match. Germline V CDR1 and CDR2: SGDLS, YYNGEE. The CDR3 spells CASSFSGQGSAEQYF. The CDR3 DNA follows: TGTGCCAGCAGCTTCTCGGGACAGGGGTCCGCCGAGCAGTACTTC. Using reference TRBV9 and TRBJ2-7 for the parts outside the CDR3, the full variable domain is DSGVTQTPKHLITATGQRVTLRCSPRSGDLSVYWYQQSLDQGLQFLIQYYNGEERAKGNILERFSAQQFPDLHSELNLSSLELGDSALYFCASSFSGQGSAEQYFGPGTRLTVT.

The chain has TRBV14 and TRBJ2-1; maybe TRBD1 (6 bases). V lost 2 bases to trimming and J lost 6 bases, with 17 bases between them. The CDR3 covers 16 residues. Germline V gene lookup returns CDR1 SGHDN and CDR2 FVKESK. The CDR3, as DNA: TGTGCCAGCAGCCAATTCCAGGGGAATAAGGTCAATGAGCAGTTCTTC. The encoded protein is CASSQFQGNKVNEQFF.

The sample holds one count of this clone. The rearrangement links TRBV5-1 to TRBJ2-2; TRBD1 might be the D (5 bases). The germline V gene encodes CDR1 SGHRS and CDR2 YFSETQ. V gave up 3 bases and J gave up 5 bases, with 14 bases separating them. CDR3 length: 15 residues. The CDR3 region is CASSSVTGTTGELFF. The CDR3 nucleotides read TGCGCCAGCAGCTCGGTCACAGGTACGACCGGGGAGCTGTTTTTT.

The V gene is TRBV5-6, the J gene TRBJ1-4; D is ambiguous. CDR1 and CDR2 (germline): SGHDT, YYEEEE. Trimming took 3 bases from V and 5 from J, leaving 20 bases between them. This CDR3 region has 17 residues. The CDR3 loop is CASSSPGPRAGNEKLFF. CDR3 nucleotides: TGTGCCAGCAGCTCTCCCGGGCCGAGGGCGGGGAATGAAAAACTGTTTTTT.

The chain carries TRBV28 and TRBJ1-4; D unclear. The CDR3 consists of 14 residues. CDR1 is MDHEN and CDR2 is SYDVKM in the germline V gene. V was shortened by 10 bases and J by 0 bases, with 12 bases between the two germline ends. CDR3 residues: CATHGPTTNEKLFF. CDR3 nucleotides: TGTGCCACCCATGGGCCGACAACTAATGAAAAACTGTTTTTT.

This clone showed up just a few times. The rearrangement uses TRBV11-2 and TRBJ2-1; D ambiguous. The CDR3 covers 14 residues. The germline gives CDR1 SGHAT, CDR2 FQNNGV. V dropped 0 bases and J dropped 6 bases, with 9 bases sitting between them. This CDR3 reads CASSLEIAANEQFF. CDR3 nucleotide sequence: TGTGCCAGCAGCTTAGAGATCGCGGCCAATGAGCAGTTCTTC.

This clone has just one count. The chain carries TRBV12-3 or TRBV12-4 and TRBJ1-1; 7 bases fit TRBD1. This CDR3 spans 13 amino acids. The V and J ends lost 6 bases and 11 bases, in that order; junction bases with no gene match: 12. CDR3 amino acids: CASSPDRLRGAFF. CDR3 DNA sequence: TGTGCCAGCAGCCCGGACAGGCTCAGAGGGGCTTTCTTT.

The chain carries TRBV7-2 and TRBJ2-5; D perhaps matches TRBD2 (5 bases). V lost 5 bases and J 5 bases, leaving 12 bases between the germline ends. The CDR3 is 13 residues long. Germline V lookup: CDR1 SGHTA, CDR2 FQGNSA. The CDR3 reads CASSPASSETQYF. DNA for the CDR3: TGTGCCAGCAGCCCCGCTAGCTCGGAGACCCAGTACTTC.

J is TRBJ2-1 and V is TRBV28, with TRBD2 as a possible D gene (6 bases). With 3 bases removed from V and 4 bases from J, the gap between germline ends came to 10 bases. This CDR3 is built from 14 residues. Germline V gene lookup returns CDR1 MDHEN and CDR2 SYDVKM. The CDR3 coding sequence is TGTGCCAGCAGTTTCCCCGGGACTTACAATGAGCAGTTCTTC. It translates to CASSFPGTYNEQFF.

V is TRBV5-6 and J is TRBJ1-3; no clear D. Trimming shortened V by 0 bases and J by 0 bases, and 7 bases separated the two germline ends. The CDR3 is made up of 15 amino acids. CDR1 and CDR2 (germline): SGHDT, YYEEEE. The CDR3 protein is CASSLGHISGNTIYF. The CDR3 DNA sequence: TGTGCCAGCAGCTTGGGACACATCTCTGGAAACACCATATATTTT.

This clone was observed at least ten times. The V call is TRBV7-2, the J call TRBJ2-7, with 7 bases lining up with TRBD2. With V trimmed by 7 bases and J by 0 bases, 6 bases remained unmatched. Germline loops: CDR1 SGHTA, CDR2 FQGNSA. This CDR3 spans 14 amino acids. CDR3 nucleotide sequence: TGTGCCAGCACCACCGGCGGGAGCTCCTACGAGCAGTACTTC. This encodes CASTTGGSSYEQYF.

This clone was detected once. The V call is TRBV5-4, the J call TRBJ2-7; TRBD2 agrees at 12 bases. The V gene's germline CDR1 is SGHNT and CDR2 YYREEE (reference sequence). The length of the CDR3 is 18 residues. V shed 1 base, J shed 2 bases, and the junction held 10 bases outside the gene matches. As DNA, the CDR3 is TGTGCCAGCAGCTTGTTCCCACTAGCGGGAGGCCAGACCTACGAGCAGTACTTC. Translated: CASSLFPLAGGQTYEQYF.

This clone came up once. The V call is TRBV27, the J call TRBJ2-7; 11 bases agree with TRBD2. V lost 2 bases and J lost 2; bases outside the gene matches: 2. This CDR3 has 15 amino acids. Germline-derived CDR1 and CDR2 are MNHEY and SMNVEV (reference sequence). The CDR3 bases are TGTGCCAGCAGTTTACGGGGACTAGCGGCCTACGAGCAGTACTTC. It yields the protein CASSLRGLAAYEQYF.

The rearrangement links TRBV7-2 to TRBJ2-7, with 9 bases matching TRBD1. The ends lost 5 bases at V and 7 bases at J; junction bases unmatched: 6. CDR3 length: 13 residues. Germline CDR1 reads SGHTA; CDR2 reads FQGNSA. Written as DNA, the CDR3 is TGTGCCAGCAGCCGGGACAGGGCTCAAGAGCAGTACTTC. Translation: CASSRDRAQEQYF.

The V gene is TRBV7-9, the J gene TRBJ1-6; the D gene is possibly TRBD1 (5 bases). This CDR3 contains 14 residues. Per the germline V gene, CDR1 is SEHNR and CDR2 is FQNEAQ (reference sequence). V lost 6 bases, J lost 7 bases, and 13 bases lay in between. The CDR3 sequence: CASRAGGGNSPLHF. The CDR3 bases are TGTGCCAGCAGAGCTGGGGGGGGGAATTCACCCCTCCACTTT.

The rearrangement joins TRBV7-6 to TRBJ2-1; 12 bases align to TRBD2. The germline CDR1 and CDR2 sequences are SGHVS and FNYEAQ. This CDR3 spans 18 amino acids. The V segment lost 3 bases and the J segment 4 bases; nucleotides outside the gene matches: 10. The CDR3 sequence: CASSFSASGRALYNEQFF. DNA for the CDR3: TGTGCCAGCAGCTTCTCGGCTAGCGGGAGGGCCTTGTACAATGAGCAGTTCTTC.

This clone was seen only once. This chain connects TRBV6-2 or TRBV6-3 to TRBJ2-3; possibly TRBD2 for D (6 bases). The germline V gene encodes CDR1 MNHEY and CDR2 SVGEGT. V shed 4 bases and J shed 1 base, with 12 bases lying between them. The CDR3 contains 15 residues. The CDR3 bases are TGTGCCAGCAGTTCCGCTAGCGACGGCACAGATACGCAGTATTTT. This sequence encodes CASSSASDGTDTQYF.